What follows are 27 T cell receptor beta chains derived from one specimen sequenced in a study of CD8+ T cells in alopecia areata. Treatment indicated: oral pan-JAK inhibitor, 5-10 mg twice daily. RNA extraction was followed by reverse transcription into cDNA, which acted as the sequencing template. Some clones are missing from TCRdb's copy, which holds only in-frame ones; the method was immunoSEQ multiplex PCR. The repertoire holds about 210,000 clones, with approximately 45% as singletons. The sequences come from CD4+ T cells sorted from blood, collected at approximately week 36, from a patient treated with tofacitinib. The receptors stem from a human donor with alopecia areata.

The rearrangement joins TRBV19 to TRBJ2-5; 8 bases match TRBD1. The CDR3 is 13 amino acids. CDR1 is LNHDA and CDR2 is SQIVND in the germline V gene (reference sequence). CDR3 in amino acids: CAVGTGDQETQYF. The CDR3, as DNA: TGTGCTGTCGGGACAGGTGATCAAGAGACCCAGTACTTC.

The gene calls are TRBV11-2 and TRBJ2-5; no definite D call. The germline V gene has CDR1 SGHAT and CDR2 FQNNGV. The V end lost 1 base, the J end lost 5 bases, and 8 bases lay between the germline ends. The CDR3 extends over 13 amino acids. As DNA, the CDR3 is TGTGCCAGCAGCTTAGGCAGAACTGAGACCCAGTACTTC. Translated, it gives CASSLGRTETQYF. The full variable domain, completed using reference TRBV11-2 and TRBJ2-5, is EAGVAQSPRYKIIEKRQSVAFWCNPISGHATLYWYQQILGQGPKLLIQFQNNGVVDDSQLPKDRFSAERLKGVDSTLKIQPAKLEDSAVYLCASSLGRTETQYFGPGTRLLVL.

Note on this clone: A much larger clonotype is one base distant, so this may be a read error. This sample also contains other DNA sequences that code for the same CDR3. This chain connects TRBV28 to TRBJ1-5; no reliable D call. This CDR3 is built from 15 residues. CDR1 is MDHEN and CDR2 is SYDVKM in the germline V gene. The DNA for the CDR3 is TGCGCCAGCAAATTACCGGGGAATGGGTTAAGGCCCCAGCATTTT. Amino acid sequence: CASKLPGNGLRPQHF.

Only a few counts were recorded for this clone. This chain uses TRBV6-5 with TRBJ2-7; possibly TRBD1 or TRBD2 for D (5 bases each). Germline loops: CDR1 MNHEY, CDR2 SVGAGI. CDR3 size: 14 residues. Trimming pared 2 bases from V and 4 bases from J, leaving 12 bases between. CDR3 DNA: TGTGCCAGCAGTTACGGGGACCCTCCATACGAGCAGTACTTC. This sequence encodes CASSYGDPPYEQYF.

This clone was counted only a few times. The chain combines TRBV10-3 with TRBJ2-1; D tentatively reads TRBD1 or TRBD2 (6 bases each). Germline CDR1 ENHRY, CDR2 SYGVKD. The length of the CDR3 is 14 residues. Trimming stripped 6 bases from V and 6 bases from J, with 15 bases between. Written as DNA, the CDR3 is TGTGCCATCAGGAAGGGGGGCGCAAGCAATGAGCAGTTCTTC. Translated: CAIRKGGASNEQFF.

The chain carries TRBV7-2 and TRBJ2-3; D is uncertain. V was pared by 1 base and J by 1 base, with 12 bases between. Germline CDR1 and CDR2: SGHTA and FQGNSA. The CDR3 is made up of 16 amino acids. CDR3 sequence: CASSLGFTPGTDTQYF. The CDR3 DNA is TGTGCCAGCAGCTTAGGGTTTACCCCGGGCACAGATACGCAGTATTTT. Complete variable domain (other parts from reference TRBV7-2 and TRBJ2-3): GAGVSQSPSNKVTEKGKDVELRCDPISGHTALYWYRQSLGQGLEFLIYFQGNSAPDKSGLPSDRFSAERTGGSVSTLTIQRTQQEDSAVYLCASSLGFTPGTDTQYFGPGTRLTVL.

The V gene is TRBV4-1, the J gene TRBJ1-5; 9 bases agree with TRBD1. The V gene end was trimmed by 3 bases and the J gene end by 6 bases; junction bases not matched to a gene: 9. The CDR3 is 16 amino acids. CDR1 MGHRA and CDR2 YSYEKL come from the germline V gene. Here the CDR3 reads CASSQGDRGVGQPQHF. The CDR3 DNA is TGCGCCAGCAGCCAGGGAGACAGGGGGGTGGGTCAGCCCCAGCATTTT.

This sequence joins TRBV30 and TRBJ2-1, with D possibly TRBD2 on 5 matching bases. The V gene lost 7 bases and the J gene lost 4 bases, with 11 bases spanning the gap. This CDR3 has 12 amino acids. Per the germline V gene, CDR1 is GTSNPN and CDR2 is SVGIG (reference sequence). CDR3 residues: CASRSGYNEQFF. The CDR3 DNA is TGTGCCTCCCGGAGCGGATACAATGAGCAGTTCTTC.

The gene calls are TRBV29-1 and TRBJ1-1; no reliable D call. V lost 0 bases and J lost 4, with 9 bases in between. CDR3 size: 13 residues. Germline V CDR1 and CDR2: SQVTM, ANQGSEA. In DNA form, the CDR3 reads TGCAGCGTTGAAGATCGAGCGAGCACTGAAGCTTTCTTT. Translation: CSVEDRASTEAFF.

The chain joins TRBV29-1 to TRBJ2-2, with TRBD1 matching 7 bases. V gave up 6 bases and J gave up 3 bases; unmatched junction bases: 4. CDR1 and CDR2 (germline): SQVTM, ANQGSEA. The CDR3 is 13 amino acids. CDR3 coding DNA: TGCAGCGTCGAACAGGGGTACACCGGGGAGCTGTTTTTT. The encoded protein is CSVEQGYTGELFF.

In its sample, this clone was seen a few times. The chain has TRBV4-1 and TRBJ2-7; TRBD1 agrees at 8 bases. V lost 8 bases and J lost 1; bases outside the gene matches: 4. This CDR3 has 13 amino acids. Germline CDR1 reads MGHRA; CDR2 reads YSYEKL. The CDR3 here is CASLTGASYEQYF. The CDR3 DNA reads as TGCGCCAGCCTGACAGGGGCGTCCTACGAGCAGTACTTC.

The chain uses TRBV27 and TRBJ2-3, with D perhaps TRBD1 or TRBD2 (6 bases each). The CDR3 is 13 amino acids. The V and J ends lost 7 bases and 6 bases respectively, with 14 bases between them. The germline CDR1 and CDR2 sequences are MNHEY and SMNVEV (reference sequence). Here the CDR3 reads CASNGRGRDTQYF. The CDR3 DNA sequence: TGTGCCAGCAACGGTCGGGGGCGCGATACGCAGTATTTT.

V usage is TRBV5-1 and J usage is TRBJ2-3; D is unresolved. V was cut by 5 bases and J by 1 base, with 14 bases left in between. The germline gives CDR1 SGHRS, CDR2 YFSETQ. The CDR3 is 15 amino acids. CDR3 nucleotide sequence: TGCGCCAGCAGACCGACCAATGAAGGCACAGATACGCAGTATTTT. Amino acids: CASRPTNEGTDTQYF.

The rearrangement uses TRBV29-1 and TRBJ2-3, with TRBD1 identical over 9 bases. The trim removed 0 bases at V and 5 bases at J, leaving 9 bases unmatched. CDR3 length: 16 amino acids. Per germline, CDR1 SQVTM and CDR2 ANQGSEA. The CDR3 DNA sequence: TGCAGCGTTGAAGATCGGAACAGGGGGCTGAAAGATACGCAGTATTTT. Amino acid sequence: CSVEDRNRGLKDTQYF.

J is TRBJ2-4 and V is TRBV25-1; D is possibly TRBD1 (5 bases). Germline CDR1 is MGHDK and CDR2 is SYGVNS. Between the trimmed V and J ends, which lost 6 bases and 7 bases, there was a span of 13 bases. This CDR3 comprises 13 residues. As DNA, the CDR3 is TGTGCCAGCAGCCCCAGGGTCGGCAACATTCAGTACTTC. Translation gives CASSPRVGNIQYF.

A few counts support this clone. The V call is TRBV2, the J call TRBJ2-1, with D uncertain. This CDR3 has 14 amino acids. V gave up 7 bases and J gave up 9 bases, with 19 bases separating them. Looked up from germline, CDR1 is SNHLY and CDR2 is FYNNEI. In DNA, the CDR3 is TGTGCCAGCACGTTAAGTGTAGGGTCGGGTGAGCAGTTCTTC. Residues: CASTLSVGSGEQFF.

The chain is built from TRBV7-2 and TRBJ2-7; the D gene is possibly TRBD2 (5 bases). With 1 base removed from V and 2 bases from J, the gap between germline ends came to 18 bases. Per germline, CDR1 SGHTA and CDR2 FQGNSA. CDR3 size: 17 residues. In nucleotides, the CDR3 is TGTGCCAGCAGCTTAGGGCCCCCAGCGGCCACGGCCTACGAGCAGTACTTC. It is translated as CASSLGPPAATAYEQYF.

The gene calls are TRBV20-1 and TRBJ1-1; 8 bases fit TRBD1. The trim removed 6 bases at V and 10 bases at J, leaving 7 bases unmatched. Germline values: CDR1 DFQATT, CDR2 SNEGSKA (reference sequence). This CDR3 is 11 amino acids long. The CDR3 loop reads CSATAGGIAFF. CDR3 bases: TGCAGTGCCACTGCAGGGGGCATAGCTTTCTTT.

The chain joins TRBV5-1 to TRBJ1-4; TRBD1 agrees at 8 bases. Per the germline V gene, CDR1 is SGHRS and CDR2 is YFSETQ. The trim removed 4 bases at V and 5 bases at J, leaving 4 bases unmatched. The CDR3 has 14 residues. This chain's CDR3 is CASSPTGANEKLFF. CDR3 DNA sequence: TGCGCCAGCAGCCCGACAGGGGCCAATGAAAAACTGTTTTTT. Full variable domain (rest looked up from reference TRBV5-1 and TRBJ1-4): KAGVTQTPRYLIKTRGQQVTLSCSPISGHRSVSWYQQTPGQGLQFLFEYFSETQRNKGNFPGRFSGRQFSNSRSEMNVSTLELGDSALYLCASSPTGANEKLFFGSGTQLSVL.

The V gene is TRBV28, the J gene TRBJ1-2; 7 bases are shared with TRBD1. This CDR3 is 16 amino acids long. The V gene's germline CDR1 is MDHEN and CDR2 SYDVKM. J lost 4 bases, V lost 9 bases, and 17 bases had no gene match. The CDR3 loop reads CASGRGRGKSPYGYTF. DNA for the CDR3: TGTGCCAGTGGACGCGGCAGGGGGAAGAGCCCCTATGGCTACACCTTC.

This clone occurred once. The genes are TRBV15 and TRBJ2-1; D gene unclear. In germline, CDR1 is LNHNV, CDR2 YYDKDF (reference sequence). This CDR3 comprises 13 residues. V was shortened by 5 bases and J by 6 bases, with 11 bases between the two germline ends. This chain's CDR3 is CATSGLSSNEQFF. For the CDR3, the DNA is TGTGCCACCAGCGGCCTGTCTAGCAATGAGCAGTTCTTC.

This clone was counted a few times. The chain joins TRBV5-5 to TRBJ2-1; the D gene is possibly TRBD2 (6 bases). CDR3 length: 13 residues. The germline gives CDR1 SGHKS, CDR2 YYEKEE (reference sequence). V was clipped by 4 bases and J by 6 bases, with 11 bases between them. The CDR3 bases are TGTGCCAGCAGCCCGATGGGGGGCAATGAGCAGTTCTTC. This translates into CASSPMGGNEQFF.

The V gene is TRBV30, the J gene TRBJ2-3; maybe TRBD2 (6 bases). Germline V gene lookup returns CDR1 GTSNPN and CDR2 SVGIG (reference sequence). This CDR3 comprises 14 residues. Trimming removed 4 bases from V and 6 bases from J, with 17 bases in between. This chain's CDR3 is CAWMGGISMDTQYF. Written as DNA, the CDR3 is TGTGCCTGGATGGGCGGGATTTCTATGGATACGCAGTATTTT.

There are a few counts of this clone. This CDR3 reads CASSRRAVGETQYF. DNA for the CDR3: TGTGCCAGCAGCCGGAGGGCCGTGGGAGAGACCCAGTACTTC. The chain recombines TRBV5-8 with TRBJ2-5; weak D call: TRBD2 (6 bases). V lost 4 bases and J 4 bases, leaving 14 bases between the germline ends. The CDR3 is made up of 14 amino acids. CDR1 SGHTS and CDR2 YDEGEE come from the germline V gene. Full variable domain (rest looked up from reference TRBV5-8 and TRBJ2-5): EAGVTQSPTHLIKTRGQQATLRCSPISGHTSVYWYQQALGLGLQFLLWYDEGEERNRGNFPPRFSGRQFPNYSSELNVNALELEDSALYLCASSRRAVGETQYFGPGTRLLVL.

The V gene is TRBV28, the J gene TRBJ2-2; D tentatively fits TRBD1 or TRBD2 (5 bases each). Looked up from germline, CDR1 is MDHEN and CDR2 is SYDVKM. This CDR3 comprises 14 residues. Trimming stripped 7 bases from V and 6 bases from J, with 15 bases between. CDR3 coding DNA: TGTGCCAGCATGAGAGGGGACCGACCCGGGGAGCTGTTTTTT. Translated: CASMRGDRPGELFF.

The chain is built from TRBV15 and TRBJ2-7; D is uncertain. V was cut by 5 bases and J by 6 bases, with 23 bases left in between. The germline CDR1 and CDR2 sequences are LNHNV and YYDKDF (reference sequence). The length of the CDR3 is 16 residues. The CDR3: CATSPPAPLLAGEQYF. The CDR3 coding sequence is TGTGCCACCAGCCCCCCGGCCCCCCTGTTAGCTGGCGAGCAGTACTTC.

The chain employs TRBV18 and TRBJ2-3, with D possibly matching TRBD1 (6 bases). Germline V gives CDR1 KGHSH, CDR2 LQKENI. This CDR3 is built from 11 residues. V shed 5 bases and J shed 6 bases, with 6 bases lying between them. As DNA, the CDR3 is TGTGCCAGCTCAACAGGGGATACGCAGTATTTT. Its translation is CASSTGDTQYF.